The T cell receptor beta chain described here comes from a study of shared clonotypes between healthy human individuals. The table came from immunoSEQ multiplex PCR; TCRdb's copy has only in-frame clones and leaves some out. The sample includes a few million clones, about 94% seen only once; the top ten take approximately 1.6%. Germline V gene sequence: CDR1 WSHSY, CDR2 SAAADI. Trimming removed 7 bases at V and 3 bases at J, with 13 bases between. The CDR3 runs to 13 residues. Naive CD8 cells comprised CD45RO-negative, CCR7-positively selected cells, excluding terminally differentiated effector memory CD45RA+ cells. This clone has a handful of counts.

The sequenced sample consisted of naive CD8+ T cells from PBMCs. The rearrangement joins TRBV10-2 to TRBJ2-7, with D possibly TRBD2 on 6 matching bases. This receptor was taken from a man between 18 and 29 years old in good health. Some clones in this sample may be carry-over from other donors' samples. The chain's CDR3 is CASKAGRNYEQYF. CDR3 DNA sequence: TGCGCCAGCAAGGCAGGGAGGAACTACGAGCAGTACTTC.